The sequence of this T cell receptor (beta chain) was determined in a study of blood T cell repertoires in COVID-19 (dated by TCRdb to 2018 to 2020). In terms of the full investigation: Collaborator samples came from the United States, Italy and Spain and covered acute and convalescent phases of COVID-19. The repertoires were released in a freely available public database meant as a resource for research on the immune response to SARS-CoV-2. A de-identified subject ID, COVID-19 status, age in years and sex were almost always included in the sample metadata. The samples were drawn from two sources: the first 160 participants of the ongoing ImmuneRACE study, and 1,254 subjects contributed by 6 global collaborators. Where available, HLA class I and class II types were obtained from metadata supplied by the sample provider rather than from assay-based typing. The dataset comprised deeply sampled blood TCRbeta repertoires from subjects exposed to, actively infected with, or recovered from COVID-19. The prospective study material was composed of cDNA or gDNA derived from T cells, B-cell-depleted T cells, or PBMCs. The investigation overall reported the following: Clinical and demographic metadata were provided uncurated, with the amount varying by source and participant.

Comments on this clone: Its binding antigen is unknown. Qualities for individual bases were not recorded, and no much larger clone is one base off. Additional DNA sequences in this sample encode the identical CDR3.

Collaborating institutions collected whole blood in K2EDTA tubes following their own protocols. Collaborator samples were shipped for TCRbeta analysis as frozen whole blood, isolated PBMCs, or DNA extracted from either sample type. For CDR1 and CDR2, the germline V gene (reference sequence) lists SGHAT and FQDESV. V loses 5 bases of germline sequence and J loses 4 bases, and the interval between the two ends is 15 bases. The CDR3 covers 14 residues, taking in both the cysteine and the phenylalanine. Only the CDR3 part of the read is kept: 42 bases, read in frame from the first base. TCRbeta CDR3 regions were amplified from genomic DNA by means of the immunoSEQ Assay, a bias-controlled multiplex PCR. The paper's data handling went like this. Nucleated cell counts per sample were estimated from amplification of reference gene primers within the assay. To quantify the absolute abundance of each unique TCRbeta CDR3 rearrangement, sequence reads were collapsed and filtered. Productive Simpson clonality was computed per sample as the square root of Simpson's diversity index over productive rearrangements. TCRdb obtained this table from immuneACCESS and retained in-frame rearrangements with V and J assigned. These tables miss some clones; where compared with another copy, unresolved V genes account for less than half of the shortfall, and the remainder is unexplained. Clone size and V and J calls were adopted from that table, with D and trimming inferred from the DNA. The sample profile shows fewer than 300,000 clones; over 70% of them were found once. Around 3.4% of the sample is held by the ten biggest clonotypes.

The TCR was taken from an elderly woman with acute or convalescent COVID-19. The V and J segments used are TRBV11-1 and TRBJ2-7, with a tentative D gene TRBD2 over 5 matching bases. The specimen sequenced was peripheral blood. The nucleotide sequence is TGTGCCAGCAGCCCCCGGACGGGGAATTACGAGCAGTACTTC. Translated, this gives CASSPRTGNYEQYF.